Below are 21 T cell receptor beta chains sequenced from a single sample in a study of blood T cells in healthy people across ages. Sample-barcoded 5' priming and a J-beta primer mix drove a second PCR of roughly 7 to 11 cycles. TCRdb re-derived calls from the 5' RACE reads in MiXCR, one entry per CDR3 protein. The data contain approximately 900,000 distinct CDR3 sequences, around 46% of them seen just once; the ten biggest clones take up 13%. Sequenced material: blood. Every receptor here comes from a man aged 25-45 years in good health.

Only a few counts were recorded for this clonotype. The chain has TRBV9 and TRBJ2-1; the D gene is possibly TRBD2 (6 bases). V dropped 0 bases and J dropped 2 bases, with 9 bases sitting between them. CDR1 is SGDLS, CDR2 YYNGEE, per germline. This CDR3 spans 15 amino acids. The CDR3, as DNA: TGTGCCAGCAGCGTAGCTAGCGTGGCCTACAATGAGCAGTTCTTC. The encoded protein is CASSVASVAYNEQFF.

This sequence joins TRBV27 and TRBJ2-3, with 7 bases identical to TRBD2. CDR1 is MNHEY and CDR2 is SMNVEV in the germline V gene (reference sequence). Trimming took 6 bases from V and 4 from J; bases not matched to a gene: 7. CDR3 size: 14 residues. CDR3: CASSQAGDADTQYF. In DNA, the CDR3 is TGTGCCAGCAGCCAGGCGGGGGATGCAGATACGCAGTATTTT.

V usage is TRBV12-3 or TRBV12-4 and J usage is TRBJ1-5; no reliable D call. Deletions cut 0 bases from V and 0 bases from J, with 6 bases between. The CDR3 has 15 amino acids. The CDR3 DNA follows: TGTGCCAGCAGTTTAGCTCAGTCTAGCAATCAGCCCCAGCATTTT. This gives the protein CASSLAQSSNQPQHF.

This chain uses TRBV9 with TRBJ2-1; 8 positions agree with TRBD2. J lost 8 bases, V lost 3 bases, and 10 bases had no gene match. CDR3 length: 15 residues. The V gene's germline CDR1 is SGDLS and CDR2 YYNGEE. The CDR3 region has the DNA TGTGCCAGCAGCGAAACGGGGGGGCCGAGCTATGAGCAGTTCTTC. Translation gives CASSETGGPSYEQFF. Full variable domain (missing parts from reference TRBV9 and TRBJ2-1): DSGVTQTPKHLITATGQRVTLRCSPRSGDLSVYWYQQSLDQGLQFLIQYYNGEERAKGNILERFSAQQFPDLHSELNLSSLELGDSALYFCASSETGGPSYEQFFGPGTRLTVL.

This clonotype was recorded once. This rearrangement joins TRBV5-1 to TRBJ2-1; D remains unclear. Germline CDR1 is SGHRS and CDR2 is YFSETQ. V shed 4 bases and J shed 8 bases, with 16 bases lying between them. The CDR3 sequence is 14 residues long. CDR3 sequence (DNA): TGCGCCAGCAGCCTATCGTCCTCGTTGGATGAGCAGTTCTTC. As protein: CASSLSSSLDEQFF.

This chain uses TRBV4-2 with TRBJ2-7, with D possibly matching TRBD2 (5 bases). The CDR3 is made up of 13 amino acids. Trimming took 0 bases from V and 6 from J, leaving 9 bases between them. Germline V gene sequence: CDR1 LGHNA, CDR2 YNFKEQ. The CDR3 region has the DNA TGTGCCAGCAGCCAAGAAAGAGGGAGCGAGCAGTACTTC. Translation: CASSQERGSEQYF.

This clonotype came up many times. This chain uses TRBV4-1 with TRBJ1-1, with D hard to call. CDR3 length: 13 residues. Germline loops: CDR1 MGHRA, CDR2 YSYEKL. V lost 3 bases, J lost 0 bases, and 5 bases lay in between. CDR3 sequence: CASSQGMNTEAFF. The CDR3 DNA reads TGCGCCAGCAGCCAGGGTATGAACACTGAAGCTTTCTTT.

This sequence joins TRBV4-1 and TRBJ1-2; D not resolved. CDR1 MGHRA and CDR2 YSYEKL come from the germline V gene. Trimming took off 1 base at V and 4 bases at J, with 13 bases between the two ends. This CDR3 has 15 amino acids. CDR3 DNA: TGCGCCAGCAGCCAAGGGTTTGTGGGTGCCTATGGCTACACCTTC. Encoded protein: CASSQGFVGAYGYTF.

The chain recombines TRBV28 with TRBJ1-5; D uncertain. The V gene's germline CDR1 is MDHEN and CDR2 SYDVKM. The germline V and J ends were trimmed by 6 bases and 5 bases, with 11 bases remaining between them. The CDR3 loop spans 13 amino acids. The CDR3, as DNA: TGTGCCAGCAGATCGGGGATTTATCAGCCCCAGCATTTT. Protein: CASRSGIYQPQHF.

This chain connects TRBV5-1 to TRBJ2-3, with D perhaps matching TRBD1 (6 bases). The CDR3 consists of 15 residues. Per germline, CDR1 SGHRS and CDR2 YFSETQ. V dropped 0 bases and J dropped 6 bases, with 14 bases sitting between them. In DNA, the CDR3 is TGCGCCAGCAGCTTGGGGGGGCCGTCAGACGATACGCAGTATTTT. Translated, it gives CASSLGGPSDDTQYF.

The rearrangement links TRBV10-3 to TRBJ2-5; D might be TRBD1 (6 bases). In germline, CDR1 is ENHRY, CDR2 SYGVKD. The CDR3 runs to 13 residues. Trimming removed 4 bases from V and 4 bases from J, with 10 bases in between. CDR3 coding DNA: TGTGCCATCAGTGGCCAGGGGCGAGAGACCCAGTACTTC. Its protein product is CAISGQGRETQYF.

V gene TRBV29-1 combines with J gene TRBJ1-2; a weak D match, TRBD1 (6 bases). The CDR3 is 12 amino acids. CDR1 is SQVTM, CDR2 ANQGSEA, per germline. Deletions cut 5 bases from V and 6 bases from J, with 13 bases between. The CDR3 DNA is TGCAGCGTTACCGGGACAATGGATGGCTACACCTTC. Translated: CSVTGTMDGYTF.

A few counts support this clonotype. The rearrangement links TRBV14 to TRBJ1-2, with 7 bases matching TRBD1. Germline lookup yields CDR1 SGHDN and CDR2 FVKESK. The CDR3 length is 15 residues. J lost 4 bases, V lost 4 bases, and 9 bases had no gene match. CDR3 sequence (DNA): TGTGCCAGCAGCCGAGGACAGGAAACGACCTATGGCTACACCTTC. It specifies CASSRGQETTYGYTF.

The genes are TRBV7-8 and TRBJ2-6; D call uncertain. Trimming cost V 5 bases and J 0 bases, with 8 bases left between them. The V gene's germline CDR1 is SGHVS and CDR2 FQNEAQ. The CDR3 is 15 amino acids. CDR3 nucleotide sequence: TGTGCCAGCAGCATTACAGACTCTGGGGCCAACGTCCTGACTTTC. Translation gives CASSITDSGANVLTF. Filled out from reference TRBV7-8 and TRBJ2-6, the complete variable domain reads GAGVSQSPRYKVAKRGQDVALRCDPISGHVSLFWYQQALGQGPEFLTYFQNEAQLDKSGLPSDRFFAERPEGSVSTLKIQRTQQEDSAVYLCASSITDSGANVLTFGAGSRLTVL.

V is TRBV20-1 and J is TRBJ2-4; no clear D gene. TRBJ2-7 explains the end of the DNA better; the J call may be wrong. The CDR3 is 10 amino acids. Germline CDR1 is DFQATT and CDR2 is SNEGSKA (reference sequence). The DNA of the CDR3 is TGCAGTGCTAGAGATTTCGAGCAGTACTTC. Translating it yields CSARDFEQYF.

This clonotype was seen only a few times. The V gene is TRBV12-3 or TRBV12-4, the J gene TRBJ2-3; 9 bases line up with TRBD2. Losses at the gene ends were 5 bases for V and 6 bases for J; bases not matched to a gene: 9. The CDR3 has 15 amino acids. The CDR3 DNA is TGTGCCAGCAGTCCCCCGGGCGGGGGGGCCGATACGCAGTATTTT. Translated, it gives CASSPPGGGADTQYF.

The chain joins TRBV11-2 to TRBJ2-5; 9 bases fit TRBD2. The CDR3 is 16 amino acids. Trimming took 4 bases from V and 1 from J; bases not matched to a gene: 7. From germline, CDR1 is SGHAT and CDR2 FQNNGV. The CDR3 loop is CASSSTLAGSQETQYF. The CDR3 bases are TGTGCCAGCAGCTCAACTCTAGCGGGGTCCCAAGAGACCCAGTACTTC.

This clonotype is a singleton in its sample. A junction end diverges from the germline sequence, so it may reflect a read error. The genes are TRBV6-5 and TRBJ2-7; TRBD1 matches at 8 bases. This CDR3 contains 14 residues. Germline values: CDR1 MNHEY, CDR2 SVGAGI. CDR3 region: CAGSEQGVNYEQYF. The CDR3 DNA sequence: TGTGCCGGCAGCGAACAGGGGGTAAACTACGAGCAGTACTTC.

J is TRBJ2-5 and V is TRBV5-1, with D maybe TRBD2 (5 bases). V lost 4 bases and J 2 bases, leaving 12 bases between the germline ends. This CDR3 comprises 14 residues. Germline V gene sequence: CDR1 SGHRS, CDR2 YFSETQ. The CDR3 region has the DNA TGCGCCAGCAGCCCGTCGGGGTTTCAAGAGACCCAGTACTTC. Amino acid sequence: CASSPSGFQETQYF.

Worth noting for this clonotype: One junction end does not reproduce the germline sequence, and a read error may be involved. The V call is TRBV7-2, the J call TRBJ2-7; D remains unclear. The CDR3 consists of 15 residues. Per the germline V gene, CDR1 is SGHTA and CDR2 is FQGNSA. CDR3 sequence (DNA): TGTGTCAGCAGCCTTTCCCCACTCAGCTCCTACGAGCAGTACTTC. Translating gives CVSSLSPLSSYEQYF.

A single count supports this clonotype. The J gene is TRBJ2-7, the V gene TRBV24-1; 7 nucleotides agree with TRBD1. This CDR3 region has 18 residues. Unmatched junction bases numbered 12, after V lost 2 bases and J lost 0 bases. Germline assignment: CDR1 KGHDR and CDR2 SFDVKD. CDR3 in amino acids: CATSDSRGPDRSSYEQYF. The CDR3 DNA is TGTGCCACCAGTGATTCCAGGGGCCCGGACAGGAGCTCCTACGAGCAGTACTTC.